This T cell receptor (beta chain) was captured in a study of technical replicates of blood from several donors (dated by TCRdb to between 2016 and 2019). From a lookup of the germline V gene, CDR1 and CDR2 are SGHTA and FQGNSA. The CDR3 sequence holds 15 residues, the cysteine and phenylalanine included. Only the CDR3 portion is preserved as DNA: 45 bases, with reading frame beginning at the first base. V drops 0 bases and J drops 1 base, leaving 9 bases in between. Remarks on this clone: Its antigen remains unidentified. No quality values exist for individual bases; no much larger clone is one base distant.

The library was obtained by the immunoSEQ multiplex PCR assay. The immuneACCESS repertoire file appears here via TCRdb, limited to in-frame rearrangements. These files lack a portion of the clones; in checked studies, under half of the deficit traces to unresolved V genes, and the cause of the others is not known. A total of 45,000 to 65,000 clones appear in this sample, 90% to 95% of them only once. The top ten clones comprise 3.1% of the sample. Sequenced material: PBMCs. The clonotype comes from a human donor in good health. Some clones in this sample may be carry-over from other donors' samples. The V and J segments used are TRBV7-2 and TRBJ1-1; the D gene is possibly TRBD1, with 5 bases matching. The encoded CDR3 is CASSLAATANTEAFF. The sequenced DNA is TGTGCCAGCAGCTTAGCGGCGACAGCGAACACTGAAGCTTTCTTT.